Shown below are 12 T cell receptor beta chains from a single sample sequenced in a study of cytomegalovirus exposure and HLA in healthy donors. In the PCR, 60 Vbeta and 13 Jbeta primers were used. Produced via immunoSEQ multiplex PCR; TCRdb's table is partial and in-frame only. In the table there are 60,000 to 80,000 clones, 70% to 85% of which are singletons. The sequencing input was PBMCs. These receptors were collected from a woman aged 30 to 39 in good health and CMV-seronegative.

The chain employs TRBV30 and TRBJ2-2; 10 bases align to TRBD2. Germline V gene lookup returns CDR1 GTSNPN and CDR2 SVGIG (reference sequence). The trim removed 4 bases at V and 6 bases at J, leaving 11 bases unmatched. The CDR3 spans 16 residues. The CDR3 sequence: CAWTEASGSRAGELFF. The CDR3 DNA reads TGTGCCTGGACCGAAGCTAGCGGGAGTCGCGCCGGGGAGCTGTTTTTT.

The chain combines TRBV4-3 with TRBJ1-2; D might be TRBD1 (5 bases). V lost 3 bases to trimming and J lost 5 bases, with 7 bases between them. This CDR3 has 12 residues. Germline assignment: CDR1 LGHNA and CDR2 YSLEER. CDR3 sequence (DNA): TGCGCCAGCAGCCAGGCAGGGTATGGCTACACCTTC. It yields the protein CASSQAGYGYTF.

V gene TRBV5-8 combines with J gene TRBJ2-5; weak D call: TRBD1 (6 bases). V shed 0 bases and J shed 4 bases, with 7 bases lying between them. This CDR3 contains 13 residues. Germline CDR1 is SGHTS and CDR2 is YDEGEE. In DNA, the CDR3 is TGTGCCAGCAGCTTGGCAGGGGCAGAGACCCAGTACTTC. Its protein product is CASSLAGAETQYF.

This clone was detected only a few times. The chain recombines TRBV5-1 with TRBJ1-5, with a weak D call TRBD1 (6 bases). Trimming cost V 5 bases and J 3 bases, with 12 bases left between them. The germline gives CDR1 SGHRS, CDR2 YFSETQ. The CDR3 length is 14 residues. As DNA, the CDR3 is TGCGCCAGCAGTATCGGACAGAACAATCAGCCCCAGCATTTT. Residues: CASSIGQNNQPQHF.

CDR3 DNA: TGTGCCAGCAACACCGGGACAGGGGGCCCCGGTCGCAATGAGCAGTTCTTC. Amino acid sequence: CASNTGTGGPGRNEQFF. The chain carries TRBV11-2 and TRBJ2-1; 12 bases fit TRBD1. The V and J ends lost 7 bases and 6 bases, in that order; junction bases with no gene match: 13. CDR3 length equals 17 residues. Per the germline V gene, CDR1 is SGHAT and CDR2 is FQNNGV.

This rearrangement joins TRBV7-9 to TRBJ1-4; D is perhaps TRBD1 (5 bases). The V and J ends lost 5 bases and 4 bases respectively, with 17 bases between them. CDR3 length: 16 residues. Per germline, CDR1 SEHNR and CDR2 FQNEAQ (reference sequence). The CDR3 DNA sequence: TGTGCCAGCAGCCCCCAGGGAACCGCCGTTAATGAAAAACTGTTTTTT. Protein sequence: CASSPQGTAVNEKLFF.

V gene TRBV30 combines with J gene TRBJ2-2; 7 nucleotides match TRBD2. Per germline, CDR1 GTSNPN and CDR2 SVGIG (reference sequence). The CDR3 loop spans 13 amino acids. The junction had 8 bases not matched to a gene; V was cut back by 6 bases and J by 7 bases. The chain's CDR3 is CACHWGGIGELFF. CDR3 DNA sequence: TGTGCCTGTCACTGGGGGGGAATCGGGGAGCTGTTTTTT.

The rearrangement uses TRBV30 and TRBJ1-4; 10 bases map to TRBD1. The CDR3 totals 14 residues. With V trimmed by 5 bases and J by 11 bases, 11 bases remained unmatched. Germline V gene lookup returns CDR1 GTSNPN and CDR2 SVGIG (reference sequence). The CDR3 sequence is CAWAPGQGLRKLFF. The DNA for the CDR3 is TGTGCCTGGGCTCCGGGACAGGGGTTGCGGAAACTGTTTTTT. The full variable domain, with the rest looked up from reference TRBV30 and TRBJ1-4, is SQTIHQWPATLVQPVGSPLSLECTVEGTSNPNLYWYRQAAGRGLQLLFYSVGIGQISSEVPQNLSASRPQDRQFILSSKKLLLSDSGFYLCAWAPGQGLRKLFFGSGTQLSVL.

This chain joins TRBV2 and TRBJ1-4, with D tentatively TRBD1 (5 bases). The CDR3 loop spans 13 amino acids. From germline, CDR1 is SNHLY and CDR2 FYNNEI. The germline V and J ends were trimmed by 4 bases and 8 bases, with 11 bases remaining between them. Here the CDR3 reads CASSVETVEKLFF. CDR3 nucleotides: TGTGCCAGCAGTGTAGAGACAGTCGAAAAACTGTTTTTT.

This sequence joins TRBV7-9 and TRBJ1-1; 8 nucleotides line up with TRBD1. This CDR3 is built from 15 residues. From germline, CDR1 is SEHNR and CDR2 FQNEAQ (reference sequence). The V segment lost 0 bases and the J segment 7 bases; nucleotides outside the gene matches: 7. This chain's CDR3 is CASSLAKGTGLEAFF. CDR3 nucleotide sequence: TGTGCCAGCAGCTTAGCGAAGGGGACAGGCCTTGAAGCTTTCTTT.

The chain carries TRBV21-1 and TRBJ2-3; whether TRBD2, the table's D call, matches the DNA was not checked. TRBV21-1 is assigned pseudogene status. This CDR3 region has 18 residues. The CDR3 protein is CASIKGAGREKGTDTQYF. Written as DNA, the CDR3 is TGTGCCAGCATCAAGGGTGCAGGGAGGGAAAAGGGCACAGATACGCAGTATTTT.

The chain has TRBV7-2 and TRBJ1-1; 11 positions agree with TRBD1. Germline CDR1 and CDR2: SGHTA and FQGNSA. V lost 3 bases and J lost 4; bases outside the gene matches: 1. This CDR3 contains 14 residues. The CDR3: CASSFGTGGTEAFF. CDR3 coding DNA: TGTGCCAGCAGCTTTGGGACAGGGGGCACTGAAGCTTTCTTT.